This entry is about one T cell receptor (beta chain). Its specific antigen is unknown. Germline and junction disagree at one end, which may indicate a read error. The germline V gene supplies CDR1 SGHTA and CDR2 FQGNSA. The CDR3 sequence holds 19 residues, the cysteine and phenylalanine included. The retained sequence is limited to the CDR3, 57 bases, with the frame set at the first base. This sample stems from a study of spatial heterogeneity in lung cancer (dated by TCRdb to the late 2010s). Regarding the research as a whole: Beta-chain transcripts were consistently detected in greater numbers than alpha-chain transcripts, which likely reflected higher beta-chain transcript abundance. In the raw uncorrected reads, each unique combination of TCR and UMI appeared more than ten times on average. TCR alpha and beta repertoires were quantitatively compared across multiple tumor regions, matched nontumor lung and blood in non-small cell lung cancer. Nonsynonymous mutation counts, determined by whole-exome sequencing of tumor tissue, were related to features of the TCR repertoire. At surgery, both alpha and beta chains were TCR-sequenced in roughly 230 tumor regions, over 61 matched nontumor lung samples and around 50 PBMC samples.

This specimen's time point label, interpreted: sample taken at primary tumor resection. Samples were obtained from approximately 72 patients with early-stage, untreated non-small cell lung cancer from the lung TRACERx cohort. Without any cell sorting, TCR sequencing was performed on whole RNA extracted either from tumor and nontumor lung tissue or from cryopreserved PBMC samples. A patient was chosen for TCR sequencing only when enough RNA was available from at least two tumor regions. What the authors observed across the whole study: Ubiquitous expanded tumor TCRs were detected in blood more often at tumor resection than at routine follow-up. Confirming at a functional level the hypothesis that regional TCRs recognize regional mutations was considered to require additional single-cell paired TCR alpha and beta sequencing.

Libraries were built with 5' RACE. The sequencer listed for this sample is NextSeq 500. In the TCR library protocol, a unique molecular identifier was attached to each TCR cDNA molecule so that PCR and sequencing errors could be corrected. On the authors' methods: Decombinator tools were used for TCR identification, UMI-based error correction and CDR3 extraction. TCRs above a frequency of 2 per 1,000, corresponding to the top 1% of the tumor frequency distribution, were defined as expanded. Rényi diversity was computed with the R vegan package after subsampling each repertoire 100 times to 5,000 TCRs. CDR3 similarity networks were built from amino acid triplet string-kernel similarity, connecting CDR3s with pairwise similarity above 0.82. The raw public reads went through TCRdb reprocessing: fastp at Q25, MiXCR clone calling, in-frame beta chains kept. Entries that share a CDR3 protein sequence are merged under the most common genes and DNA. V and J calls and clone size were set by TCRdb, not the authors. This sample is represented by tens of thousands of distinct CDR3 sequences; 5% to 6.5% of them were singletons. The top ten clones comprise 20% to 30% of the sample.

The sequencing here drew on PBMCs, taken at surgery. The chain is encoded by TRBV7-2 joined to TRBJ2-3; TRBD1 could be the D gene, as 6 bases match. The clonotype originates from a female donor with early-stage non-small cell lung cancer. This receptor has the CDR3 CASSFTPGQALFSRDTQYF. The bases are TGTGCCAGCAGCTTCACGCCGGGACAAGCTCTATTTAGCAGAGATACGCAGTATTTT.